One and the same sample provided the 7 T cell receptor beta chains below, sequenced in a study of human T cells and chemical hapten exposure. TCRdb used MiXCR to reprocess the RACE reads, holding one entry per CDR3 protein. The sample shows about 340,000 distinct CDR3 sequences, roughly 6.9% of them seen only once. The time point is: patch test 1, 2 weeks after DPC sensitization. Regarding treatment: therapeutic diphenylcyclopropenone sensitization with weekly scalp DPC. The starting material was whole blood, obtained in connection with sensitization to the hapten diphenylcyclopropenone (DPC). Receptor source: a woman aged 18-35 years with alopecia areata. Some clones in this sample may be carry-over from other donors' samples.

This chain links TRBV6-2 or TRBV6-3 with TRBJ1-6; no clear D. The CDR3 sequence is 13 residues long. Looked up from germline, CDR1 is MNHEY and CDR2 is SVGEGT. The ends were cut back, 8 bases at V and 3 bases at J, with 8 bases in the middle. The DNA of the CDR3 is TGTGCCAGCTCCGCAGACTATAATTCACCCCTCCACTTT. This translates into CASSADYNSPLHF.

V is TRBV6-2 or TRBV6-3 and J is TRBJ1-2; D is possibly TRBD1 (5 bases). The CDR3 sequence is 16 residues long. The germline CDR1 and CDR2 sequences are MNHEY and SVGEGT. V was pared by 3 bases and J by 4 bases, with 18 bases between. Here the CDR3 DNA reads TGTGCCAGCAGTTATGGTTCCGGGGACGGGAGCTATGGCTACACCTTC. Its protein product is CASSYGSGDGSYGYTF.

This clonotype was counted many times. The rearrangement joins TRBV3-1 to TRBJ2-7, with D unclear. The germline gives CDR1 LGHDT, CDR2 YNNKEL (reference sequence). The V end was cut by 4 bases, the J end by 1 base, with 11 bases between. The CDR3 length is 14 residues. The CDR3 sequence: CASSLQGKSYEQYF. CDR3 DNA: TGTGCCAGCAGCCTTCAAGGAAAGTCCTACGAGCAGTACTTC.

This clonotype was counted between two and nine times. This chain uses TRBV5-4 with TRBJ2-5; D is undetermined. There are 14 residues in the CDR3. The germline V gene has CDR1 SGHNT and CDR2 YYREEE (reference sequence). Deletions cut 0 bases from V and 4 bases from J, with 10 bases between. CDR3 bases: TGTGCCAGCAGCTTGGACGTGGCAAGAGAGACCCAGTACTTC. It specifies CASSLDVARETQYF.

Many counts were recorded for this clonotype. The chain is built from TRBV7-9 and TRBJ2-3; TRBD1 is a possible D gene (6 bases). CDR3 length: 15 residues. V was shortened by 5 bases and J by 0 bases, with 12 bases between the two germline ends. The germline CDR1 and CDR2 sequences are SEHNR and FQNEAQ (reference sequence). The CDR3 spells CASSQGRSSTDTQYF. As DNA, the CDR3 is TGTGCCAGCAGCCAGGGGCGTTCAAGCACAGATACGCAGTATTTT.

This clonotype was seen repeatedly, ten times or more. This rearrangement joins TRBV3-1 to TRBJ1-1; TRBD1 aligns across 9 bases. There are 17 residues in the CDR3. J lost 6 bases, V lost 3 bases, and 14 bases had no gene match. Looked up from germline, CDR1 is LGHDT and CDR2 is YNNKEL (reference sequence). This chain's CDR3 is CASSHARQGGVLSEAFF. The CDR3 nucleotides are TGTGCCAGCAGCCACGCCCGACAGGGGGGAGTGTTATCTGAAGCTTTCTTT.

The J gene is TRBJ2-7, the V gene TRBV15; 8 nucleotides align to TRBD1. The CDR3 contains 15 residues. Germline V gene data show CDR1 as LNHNV and CDR2 as YYDKDF (reference sequence). With 4 bases clipped from V and 3 bases from J, the junction kept 8 bases outside the gene matches. The CDR3 nucleotides are TGTGCCACCAGCAAGTCGCGGGACAGGATCTACGAGCAGTACTTC. Protein sequence: CATSKSRDRIYEQYF.